This T cell receptor (beta chain) was obtained from a study of blood T cell repertoires in COVID-19. Study information: T cells, B-cell-depleted T cells, or PBMCs supplied cDNA or gDNA.

Trimming stripped 4 bases from V and 2 bases from J, with 11 bases between. CDR1 is SGHNT and CDR2 is YYREEE in the germline V gene (reference sequence). The CDR3 is made up of 14 amino acids. Generated by immunoSEQ multiplex PCR, the TCRdb table keeps only in-frame clones and is missing some. Among about 120,000 clones listed, 60% to 80% were seen once. The TCR was taken from a human donor in a cohort sampled during active COVID-19. The genes are TRBV5-4 and TRBJ2-3; a possible D gene is TRBD1 (6 bases). The sample consisted of peripheral blood. The CDR3 reads CASSPDRTTDTQYF. CDR3 bases: TGTGCCAGCAGCCCTGACAGGACCACAGATACGCAGTATTTT.